This T cell receptor (beta chain) is from a study of shared clonotypes between healthy human individuals. Study context: Each donor contributed plates that comprised three CD4 naive, three CD4 memory, two CD8 naive and one CD8 memory. Study results and limitations: Some clonotypes were shared by all four sorted-subset donors, while others were not shared. The non-shared ones had lower generation probabilities than the shared ones. Generally, estimated richness proved larger in naive subsets than it did in memory subsets.

Repertoires were generated with immunoSEQ multiplex PCR, while TCRdb's copy carries only in-frame clones and drops some. This table holds some 2.4 million clones, 93% found once. The CDR3 consists of 15 residues. Germline-derived CDR1 and CDR2 are LGHNA and YNFKEQ. The V end was cut by 2 bases, the J end by 8 bases, with 18 bases between. This clone was detected a few times. What it recognizes is unknown. V gene TRBV4-2 combines with J gene TRBJ1-2; D ambiguous. The clonotype originates from a man aged 18 to 29 in good health. Some clones in this sample may be carry-over from other donors' samples. The sequencing sample was made of naive CD4+ T cells from PBMCs. Subset of the sample: CD45RA+ positively selected. The CDR3 nucleotides are TGTGCCAGCAGCCAATCCTCAGCTACCGGGGTCGGCTACACCTTC. Translating gives CASSQSSATGVGYTF.